The clone carrying this TCR beta chain is medium-sized (0.01 to 0.1%) within its sample. What it binds is unknown. The treatment: approximately 9-day PBMC culture with coronavirus spike peptide pools or control peptides (ViraFEST assay). Following expansion of antigen-specific T cells with peptide pools, ViraFEST then sequenced TCRs. Culture conditions combined more than 1.5 million PBMCs per well with roughly 10 IU/ml IL-2 and 8.5 to 10 ug/ml peptide pools. Sequencing of the DNA from cultured CD4+ T cells was carried out with the Oncomine TCR Beta short-read assay. In TCRdb, the PCR reads were re-called with MiXCR into one record per CDR3 protein. Found here are about 10,000 distinct CDR3 sequences, 20% to 30% of them singletons; the top ten hold 46%. The entry originates in a study of vaccination and CD4 T cells after COVID-19. The overall study: Post-COVID draws followed diagnosis by a median 101 days (range 35 to 161). Investigators stimulated cells with overlapping spike peptides drawn from SARS-CoV-2, HCoV-NL63, HCoV-OC43 and HCoV-229E.

Germline V CDR1 and CDR2: DFQATT, SNEGSKA (reference sequence). Trimming cost V 0 bases and J 4 bases, with 13 bases left between them. The CDR3 is made up of 16 amino acids. The rearrangement joins TRBV20-1 to TRBJ1-6; no firm D call. The sequence came from a human donor who received a COVID-19 vaccine. Source: CD4+ T cells from blood, cultured in vitro, taken before SARS-CoV-2 vaccination. The CDR3 reads CSARDGQLSYNSPLHF. The CDR3 DNA follows: TGCAGTGCTAGAGATGGTCAGCTAAGTTATAATTCACCCCTCCACTTT.